The table lists the clone carrying this T cell receptor beta chain with many counts. Its target is unknown. Researchers generated TCR beta cDNA from around 0.55 ug of total RNA, relying on a constant-region primer. Three nested multiplex PCR rounds, a slightly modified ARM-PCR, produced the libraries for TCR beta. The study ran its first two PCR rounds for roughly 11 cycles each, using TRBV1-TRBV30 forward primers and a C-beta reverse primer. TCRdb passed the multiplex PCR reads through MiXCR, listing each CDR3 protein once. The table records 85,000 to 100,000 distinct CDR3 sequences, approximately 72% of them present only once. With 1 base removed from V and 3 bases from J, the gap between germline ends came to 12 bases. CDR3 size: 15 residues. This specimen belongs to a study of tumor-infiltrating lymphocytes in primary liver carcinoma. Study-wide context: Productive TCRbeta read yields ran from roughly 3.9 to 6.8 million per sample and were similar between tissues. Whole-study results and caveats: Overlap between tumor regions exceeded overlap of tumor with adjacent tissue or blood.

Unsorted bulk tissue, about 19-31 mg of it, served as the source for co-extraction of RNA and DNA. This clonotype originated in a man between 35 and 55 years old with primary liver carcinoma and hepatitis B virus infection. The sample was tumor-adjacent normal liver tissue. The V and J genes are TRBV12-3 or TRBV12-4 and TRBJ1-2; D unresolved. The CDR3 region has the DNA TGTGCCAGCAGTTTAGTGGGTGAGAGGGACTATGGCTACACCTTC. Translated: CASSLVGERDYGYTF.